The entry below describes one TCR beta chain. Trimming shortened V by 3 bases and J by 9 bases, and 12 bases separated the two germline ends. The CDR3 loop spans 14 amino acids. Germline V gene data show CDR1 as LNHDA and CDR2 as SQIVND (reference sequence). The data are from a study of control samples from healthy donors and cancer patients. The protocol was immunoSEQ multiplex PCR, while the TCRdb copy is restricted to in-frame clones and leaves out a portion. The data contain 130,000 to 150,000 clones, 75% to 95% of them singletons. Sequencing was done on a sample of blood. This sequence originates from a man between 25 and 39 years old in good health. The chain joins TRBV19 to TRBJ1-6, with D maybe TRBD1 (5 bases). CDR3 coding DNA: TGTGCCAGTAGTATTTCCAGGGATCGTTCACCCCTCCACTTT. Translation: CASSISRDRSPLHF.